This entry lists 29 T cell receptor beta chains sequenced from one sample in a study of beta chain features in type 1 diabetes. Whole-study findings and limits: All four CD4+ subsets from Type 1 diabetes patients carried moderately but significantly shorter TCRB CDR3s.

The entirety of the isolated RNA underwent reverse transcription, so expressed TCRB transcripts were sequenced. Data came from immunoSEQ multiplex PCR; TCRdb stores just in-frame clones and leaves some out. There are about 150,000 clones in the sample; approximately 8.1% occur only once, and under 0.55% lies in the top ten. Which antigens these TCRs recognize remains unknown. What was sequenced was central memory CD4+ T cells from blood. These receptors originate from a man aged 18 to 29 with type 1 diabetes.

This clone has only a few counts. The chain recombines TRBV15 with TRBJ2-7; weak D call: TRBD1 (6 bases). This CDR3 spans 15 amino acids. Trimming cost V 0 bases and J 3 bases, with 12 bases left between them. Germline V gives CDR1 LNHNV, CDR2 YYDKDF (reference sequence). Written as DNA, the CDR3 is TGTGCCACCAGCAGAGATGGACAGTCATACTACGAGCAGTACTTC. This encodes CATSRDGQSYYEQYF. The full variable domain, its missing parts supplied by reference TRBV15 and TRBJ2-7, is DAMVIQNPRYQVTQFGKPVTLSCSQTLNHNVMYWYQQKSSQAPKLLFHYYDKDFNNEADTPDNFQSRRPNTSFCFLDIRSPGLGDTAMYLCATSRDGQSYYEQYFGPGTRLTVT.

The table lists this clone with a few counts. This chain connects TRBV9 to TRBJ2-3; a possible D gene is TRBD2 (6 bases). Trimming removed 4 bases at V and 2 bases at J, with 17 bases between. This CDR3 is built from 16 residues. Germline-derived CDR1 and CDR2 are SGDLS and YYNGEE. Here the CDR3 reads CASSTHGTRHTDTQYF. DNA for the CDR3: TGTGCCAGCAGCACACACGGGACTCGACACACAGATACGCAGTATTTT.

This clone was picked up a small number of times. The chain joins TRBV5-4 to TRBJ2-3; D unclear. This CDR3 spans 14 amino acids. Trimming removed 0 bases at V and 4 bases at J, with 9 bases between. Germline loops: CDR1 SGHNT, CDR2 YYREEE (reference sequence). The chain's CDR3 is CASSLELVADTQYF. The CDR3 region has the DNA TGTGCCAGCAGCTTGGAGCTAGTGGCAGATACGCAGTATTTT.

This clone was found once. The rearrangement uses TRBV5-6 and TRBJ2-1; 11 bases line up with TRBD2. Germline V lookup: CDR1 SGHDT, CDR2 YYEEEE. With V trimmed by 4 bases and J by 5 bases, 8 bases remained unmatched. The CDR3 loop spans 16 amino acids. The CDR3 spells CASSVTGTSGNNEQFF. The CDR3 nucleotides are TGTGCCAGCAGCGTAACCGGGACTAGCGGAAACAATGAGCAGTTCTTC.

The chain has TRBV30 and TRBJ1-2; possibly TRBD1 for D (6 bases). Germline V gives CDR1 GTSNPN, CDR2 SVGIG (reference sequence). This CDR3 is built from 12 residues. V shed 3 bases and J shed 8 bases, with 13 bases lying between them. DNA for the CDR3: TGTGCCTGGAGGGGACAAGGCCCGGGCTACACCTTC. Its translation: CAWRGQGPGYTF.

In its sample, this clone was seen many times. V and J are TRBV27 and TRBJ1-6; TRBD1 might be the D (6 bases). Germline V lookup: CDR1 MNHEY, CDR2 SMNVEV (reference sequence). The CDR3 covers 18 residues. V was pared by 2 bases and J by 4 bases, with 18 bases between. Here the CDR3 reads CASSLTGTETLYNSPLHF. The DNA for the CDR3 is TGTGCCAGCAGTTTAACAGGGACGGAAACCTTGTATAATTCACCCCTCCACTTT.

The chain links TRBV19 to TRBJ2-1, with D possibly being TRBD1 (6 bases). The CDR3 sequence is 15 residues long. Germline CDR1 is LNHDA and CDR2 is SQIVND (reference sequence). V lost 5 bases, J lost 8 bases, and 19 bases lay in between. In DNA, the CDR3 is TGTGCCAGTAGTGACCCGGGACCCAGGGGTGATGAGCAGTTCTTC. The encoded protein is CASSDPGPRGDEQFF.

V usage is TRBV7-2 and J usage is TRBJ2-3, with D uncertain. Trimming took off 2 bases at V and 9 bases at J, with 9 bases between the two ends. Germline values: CDR1 SGHTA, CDR2 FQGNSA. This CDR3 is built from 12 residues. The CDR3 spells CASSLNPHTQYF. CDR3 in DNA: TGTGCCAGCAGCTTAAACCCACACACGCAGTATTTT.

V is TRBV7-2 and J is TRBJ1-1; D call uncertain. The CDR3 is 13 residues long. The V gene lost 2 bases and the J gene lost 1 base, with 5 bases spanning the gap. Germline CDR1 SGHTA, CDR2 FQGNSA. The CDR3 loop reads CASSLRGNTEAFF. CDR3 nucleotide sequence: TGTGCCAGCAGCTTAAGAGGGAACACTGAAGCTTTCTTT.

This clone has a handful of counts. J is TRBJ2-1 and V is TRBV9, with D possibly TRBD2 on 6 matching bases. Germline CDR1 SGDLS, CDR2 YYNGEE. The CDR3 sequence is 14 residues long. V lost 0 bases to trimming and J lost 15 bases, with 19 bases between them. CDR3 sequence reads: CASSVEWGVRSPFF. The CDR3 DNA reads TGTGCCAGCAGCGTAGAATGGGGGGTCAGGTCCCCGTTCTTC.

The chain links TRBV19 to TRBJ1-2; 10 bases fit TRBD1. Trimming at V came to 5 bases and at J to 2 bases, leaving 5 bases not matched to a gene. Germline values: CDR1 LNHDA, CDR2 SQIVND (reference sequence). This CDR3 is 15 amino acids long. This chain's CDR3 is CASSPGTGDNYGYTF. The CDR3 coding sequence is TGTGCCAGTAGTCCTGGGACAGGGGACAACTATGGCTACACCTTC.

The chain has TRBV5-4 and TRBJ2-1; D is possibly TRBD2 (7 bases). From germline, CDR1 is SGHNT and CDR2 YYREEE (reference sequence). V dropped 4 bases and J dropped 4 bases, with 18 bases sitting between them. The CDR3 has 16 amino acids. This CDR3 is CASSLKGGGPYNEQFF. The DNA for the CDR3 is TGTGCCAGCAGCCTAAAAGGGGGGGGCCCATACAATGAGCAGTTCTTC. The whole variable domain, filled in from reference TRBV5-4 and TRBJ2-1, reads ETGVTQSPTHLIKTRGQQVTLRCSSQSGHNTVSWYQQALGQGPQFIFQYYREEENGRGNFPPRFSGLQFPNYSSELNVNALELDDSALYLCASSLKGGGPYNEQFFGPGTRLTVL.

This chain joins TRBV6-5 and TRBJ2-3, with TRBD2 matching 9 bases. Trimming took 4 bases from V and 4 from J; bases not matched to a gene: 6. This CDR3 comprises 15 residues. Per germline, CDR1 MNHEY and CDR2 SVGAGI. The DNA of the CDR3 is TGTGCCAGCAGTTCTTGGACTAGCGAATCAGATACGCAGTATTTT. This translates into CASSSWTSESDTQYF.

A few counts support this clone. The V and J genes are TRBV4-3 and TRBJ1-1; D is unresolved. V gave up 2 bases and J gave up 0 bases, with 10 bases separating them. The germline V gene has CDR1 LGHNA and CDR2 YSLEER. This CDR3 region has 15 residues. The DNA for the CDR3 is TGCGCCAGCAGCCAATTCCCAGAAATGAACACTGAAGCTTTCTTT. It specifies CASSQFPEMNTEAFF.

The chain has TRBV7-9 and TRBJ2-1, with D perhaps matching TRBD1 (5 bases). This CDR3 spans 15 amino acids. The germline gives CDR1 SEHNR, CDR2 FQNEAQ (reference sequence). V lost 6 bases and J 2 bases, leaving 14 bases between the germline ends. DNA of the CDR3: TGTGCCAGCAGTTACCAGGGCCCAACCTACAATGAGCAGTTCTTC. Its translation is CASSYQGPTYNEQFF.

The chain uses TRBV15 and TRBJ2-7; TRBD2 matches 7 bases. The V gene end was trimmed by 0 bases and the J gene end by 6 bases; junction bases not matched to a gene: 8. The CDR3 loop spans 15 amino acids. The germline CDR1 and CDR2 sequences are LNHNV and YYDKDF (reference sequence). CDR3 sequence reads: CATSREGLNSPEQYF. CDR3 DNA: TGTGCCACCAGCAGAGAGGGACTAAATTCTCCCGAGCAGTACTTC.

The chain employs TRBV4-1 and TRBJ2-7, with D possibly matching TRBD2 (7 bases). This CDR3 is 13 amino acids long. Trimming removed 1 base at V and 5 bases at J, with 9 bases between. Germline CDR1 reads MGHRA; CDR2 reads YSYEKL. Here the CDR3 reads CASSQVGGHEQYF. In nucleotides, the CDR3 is TGCGCCAGCAGCCAAGTGGGGGGGCACGAGCAGTACTTC.

The V and J genes are TRBV20-1 and TRBJ1-5; D is perhaps TRBD1 (6 bases). Per the germline V gene, CDR1 is DFQATT and CDR2 is SNEGSKA (reference sequence). V was clipped by 6 bases and J by 11 bases, with 14 bases between them. The CDR3 is made up of 11 amino acids. CDR3 coding DNA: TGCAGTGCACCTCTACAGGGAACCCAGCATTTT. Its protein product is CSAPLQGTQHF.

The V gene is TRBV7-2, the J gene TRBJ1-3; D gene uncertain. Trimming took 5 bases from V and 3 from J, leaving 8 bases between them. The length of the CDR3 is 13 residues. In germline, CDR1 is SGHTA, CDR2 FQGNSA. The CDR3 here is CASSEPGGNTIYF. The CDR3 bases are TGTGCCAGCAGCGAACCAGGTGGAAACACCATATATTTT.

This chain connects TRBV13 to TRBJ1-5; D uncertain. Germline CDR1 PRHDT, CDR2 FYEKMQ (reference sequence). The CDR3 has 12 amino acids. V was trimmed by 5 bases and J by 3 bases, leaving 5 bases between them. The CDR3 here is CASSTNNQPQHF. CDR3 bases: TGTGCCAGCAGCACAAACAATCAGCCCCAGCATTTT.

The rearrangement uses TRBV4-3 and TRBJ2-1; TRBD2 might be the D (6 bases). This CDR3 is built from 14 residues. Trimming pared 2 bases from V and 4 bases from J, leaving 9 bases between. Germline loops: CDR1 LGHNA, CDR2 YSLEER. For the CDR3, the DNA is TGCGCCAGCAGCCAAATGGGGGGTTACAATGAGCAGTTCTTC. This codes for CASSQMGGYNEQFF.

This clone was recorded a few times. CDR3 coding DNA: TGCGCCAGCAGCATCACGACAGGGTTCAACACCATATATTTT. As protein: CASSITTGFNTIYF. The genes are TRBV5-1 and TRBJ1-3, with 7 positions matching TRBD1. Germline CDR1 SGHRS, CDR2 YFSETQ. V trimming: 4 bases; J trimming: 7 bases; junction bases outside the gene matches: 8. The CDR3 has 14 residues.

This chain connects TRBV4-1 to TRBJ1-5; TRBD1 aligns across 10 bases. Germline V gene sequence: CDR1 MGHRA, CDR2 YSYEKL. V was clipped by 3 bases and J by 2 bases; unmatched bases: 7. The CDR3 runs 17 residues. The CDR3 region has the DNA TGCGCCAGCAGCCAGGCGACAGGGGGCTGGGGCAATCAGCCCCAGCATTTT. It specifies CASSQATGGWGNQPQHF.

V gene TRBV5-4 combines with J gene TRBJ2-1; 9 bases are a match to TRBD2. Losses at the gene ends were 0 bases for V and 4 bases for J; bases not matched to a gene: 5. The germline CDR1 and CDR2 sequences are SGHNT and YYREEE (reference sequence). The CDR3 covers 16 residues. The CDR3 here is CASSLVGGRAYNEQFF. The CDR3 nucleotides are TGTGCCAGCAGCTTGGTGGGCGGGAGGGCATACAATGAGCAGTTCTTC.

The genes are TRBV7-2 and TRBJ2-4; the match to TRBD1 covers 9 bases. V lost 5 bases, J lost 6 bases, and 8 bases stayed unmatched. This CDR3 is built from 15 residues. Looked up from germline, CDR1 is SGHTA and CDR2 is FQGNSA. The CDR3 nucleotides are TGTGCCAGCAGCCCCTTCCAGGGACAGGGAAACATTCAGTACTTC. Its translation: CASSPFQGQGNIQYF.

A few counts support this clone. The V call is TRBV30, the J call TRBJ1-1; TRBD1 matches 7 bases. This CDR3 is 13 amino acids long. Looked up from germline, CDR1 is GTSNPN and CDR2 is SVGIG (reference sequence). The CDR3 is CIGGQNMNTEAFF. In DNA form, the CDR3 reads TGTATCGGGGGACAGAACATGAACACTGAAGCTTTCTTT. The full variable domain, its missing parts supplied by reference TRBV30 and TRBJ1-1, is SQTIHQWPATLVQPVGSPLSLECTVEGTSNPNLYWYRQAAGRGLQLLFYSVGIGQISSEVPQNLSASRPQDRQFILSSKKLLLSDSGFYLCIGGQNMNTEAFFGQGTRLTVV.

This clone was seen only a few times. The rearrangement links TRBV28 to TRBJ1-4; TRBD1 matches at 8 bases. Losses at the gene ends were 7 bases for V and 5 bases for J; bases not matched to a gene: 6. CDR3 size: 14 residues. Germline V CDR1 and CDR2: MDHEN, SYDVKM. The CDR3 DNA reads TGTGCCAGCACCACAGGGGGGGGCAATGAAAAACTGTTTTTT. Residues: CASTTGGGNEKLFF.

This clone was observed a few times. The rearrangement joins TRBV18 to TRBJ2-5, with TRBD1 identical over 12 bases. This CDR3 has 16 residues. From germline, CDR1 is KGHSH and CDR2 LQKENI. After removal of 1 base from V and 5 bases from J, the junction contained 5 bases not matched to a gene. CDR3 sequence reads: CASSPLGQGAHETQYF. CDR3 nucleotides: TGTGCCAGCTCACCACTGGGACAGGGGGCGCATGAGACCCAGTACTTC.

This clone has only a few counts. V and J are TRBV7-2 and TRBJ2-2; D is uncertain. V was trimmed by 4 bases and J by 4 bases, leaving 4 bases between them. Germline CDR1 and CDR2: SGHTA and FQGNSA. CDR3 length equals 12 residues. The CDR3 region is CASSSSTGELFF. CDR3 in DNA: TGTGCCAGCAGCTCCTCCACCGGGGAGCTGTTTTTT.